This T cell receptor beta chain is from a study of T-cell memory formation after mild COVID-19. About this clonotype itself: Its antigen is unidentified.

Study-level results: Mostly located in CM and EM were contracting CD4+ clones, with contracting CD8+ clones located in EMRA. Certain responding clones were present in pre-infection memory, suggesting participation of cross-reactive memory. Contracting clones from day 15 to 85 had balanced CD4/CD8; later expanders favoured CD4+.

The CDR3 has 14 amino acids. Looked up from germline, CDR1 is SQVTM and CDR2 is ANQGSEA. J lost 2 bases, V lost 7 bases, and 8 bases had no gene match. Researchers used 5'RACE with constant-segment primers to make TCR alpha and TCR beta cDNA libraries that carry sample barcodes and UMIs. TCRdb processed the 5' RACE reads anew with MiXCR; each CDR3 protein has one entry. The top ten hold 22% of the sample, which has under 300,000 distinct CDR3 sequences, 15% to 20% seen once. This chain joins TRBV29-1 and TRBJ1-5, with 7 bases matching TRBD1. This receptor was taken from a man between 18 and 35 years old who had mild COVID-19 (a few samples of this study predate the infection). Cell type and time point are not known. The specimen sequenced was PBMCs or a T cell subset sorted from them (not recorded which). CDR3 in amino acids: CSAMTGFGNQPQHF. In DNA, the CDR3 is TGCAGCGCCATGACAGGGTTTGGCAATCAGCCCCAGCATTTT.